This is a list of T cell receptor beta chains from one sample in a study of blood T cell repertoires in COVID-19. Clones were read by immunoSEQ multiplex PCR, and TCRdb kept only the in-frame ones, dropping some. The top ten hold 36% of the sample, which has around 67,000 clones, about four fifths seen once. The source material was peripheral blood. The receptors shown here come from an older man with acute or convalescent COVID-19. CDR3s include the opening cysteine and the closing phenylalanine or tryptophan. The D gene is left open where the match is weak. The size of a clone is reported for some rows only, either as once, few or many, or as a class for expanded clones.

D,size,J,V,DNA,CDR3
TRBD1,once,TRBJ1-2,TRBV6-5,TGTGCCAGCAGTTATAGGGCAGGGGGTTATGGCTACACCTTC,CASSYRAGGYGYTF
-,-,TRBJ2-3,TRBV5-1,TGCGCCAGCGCACTGCGGGCCACAGATACGCAGTATTTT,CASALRATDTQYF
-,-,TRBJ1-1,TRBV27,TGTGCCAGCAGTTTAACCCCAGGGGCTAAGATCACTGAAGCTTTCTTT,CASSLTPGAKITEAFF
-,-,TRBJ1-5,TRBV10-2,TGCGCCAGCAGTGGCGGGGTAGCGAGCAATCAGCCCCAGCATTTT,CASSGGVASNQPQHF
TRBD1,once,TRBJ1-2,TRBV19,TGTGCCAGTAGCCGGACAGGGAGTAACTATGGCTACACCTTC,CASSRTGSNYGYTF
TRBD1,-,TRBJ2-7,TRBV27,TGTGCCAGCAGCGGGGACAGGGGGCTCTCCTACGAGCAGTACTTC,CASSGDRGLSYEQYF
-,-,TRBJ2-5,TRBV10-3,TGTGCCATCAGCGGGGGGCCCGAAGAGACCCAGTACTTC,CAISGGPEETQYF
-,-,TRBJ2-2,TRBV6-4,TGTGCCAGCAGTGTTGGGCCGACGGGGGCCGGGGAGCTGTTTTTT,CASSVGPTGAGELFF
-,-,TRBJ1-2,TRBV7-6,TGTGCCAGCAGCCGGGCCCCAGGTGGCAGGGGTATTACCTATGGCTACACCTTC,CASSRAPGGRGITYGYTF
-,-,TRBJ2-2,TRBV3-1/TRBV3-2,TGTGCCAGCAGCCGGAAGACTGTTGCGGGGGAGCTGTTTTTT,CASSRKTVAGELFF
-,-,TRBJ2-3,TRBV30,TGTGCCTGGAGTGCAGGCCGGGGGAGCACAGATACGCAGTATTTT,CAWSAGRGSTDTQYF
TRBD2,-,TRBJ2-1,TRBV7-3,TGTGCCAGCAGCTCAAGCGGGAGCGCCTACAATGAGCAGTTCTTC,CASSSSGSAYNEQFF
-,-,TRBJ1-5,TRBV7-2,TGTGCCAGCAGCTTGAGCGGGGGTCAGCCCCAGCATTTT,CASSLSGGQPQHF
-,-,TRBJ1-6,TRBV7-9,TGTGCCAGCAGGCGAGCCGAAGACAGGCCCAATTCACCCCTCCACTTT,CASRRAEDRPNSPLHF
TRBD1,-,TRBJ2-7,TRBV5-8,TGTGCCAGCAGCTTGGCACTGGGACAGGGGGTTTACGAGCAGTACTTC,CASSLALGQGVYEQYF
TRBD1,-,TRBJ2-7,TRBV18,TGTGCCAGCTCACTCTCCGGGACAGGGAACGAGCAGTACTTC,CASSLSGTGNEQYF
TRBD2,-,TRBJ2-3,TRBV7-9,TGTGCCAGCAGCTTAGGCGGGGGGGCAACAGATACGCAGTATTTT,CASSLGGGATDTQYF
-,-,TRBJ1-2,TRBV5-6,TGTGCCAGCAGCCAGACTAACTATGGCTACACCTTC,CASSQTNYGYTF
-,-,TRBJ1-4,TRBV5-1,TGCGCCAGCAGCCTTGCTGGGGGAGGAGGTGAAAAACTGTTTTTT,CASSLAGGGGEKLFF
-,-,TRBJ1-1,TRBV18,TGTGCCAGCTCACCAAGAACAGGCAGGAGAACTGAAGCTTTCTTT,CASSPRTGRRTEAFF
TRBD1,once,TRBJ1-2,TRBV28,TGTGCCAGCAGTTTTACGGGGACAGGGAACTATGGCTACACCTTC,CASSFTGTGNYGYTF
-,-,TRBJ2-4,TRBV28,TGTGCCAGCAGTCAAGCCCGAAGCTTCAAAAACATTCAGTACTTC,CASSQARSFKNIQYF
-,-,TRBJ2-7,TRBV28,TGTGCCAGCAGTCTCCCACTTTACGAGCAGTACTTC,CASSLPLYEQYF
TRBD2,-,TRBJ2-1,TRBV11-2,TGTGCCAGCAGCTACGGGACTAGCGGGAGGGTCAATGAGCAGTTCTTC,CASSYGTSGRVNEQFF
-,-,TRBJ2-7,TRBV10-3,TGTGCCATCAGTGACAGGTACGAGCAGTACTTC,CAISDRYEQYF
-,-,TRBJ1-3,TRBV4-1,TGCGCCAGCAGCCAAGATGGGAGGGGTGGAAACACCATATATTTT,CASSQDGRGGNTIYF
-,-,TRBJ1-5,TRBV6-5,TGTGCCAGCAGGGGGCCGAACAATCAGCCCCAGCATTTT,CASRGPNNQPQHF
-,once,TRBJ2-7,TRBV7-3,TGTGCCAGCGCCGGCCAGGGGGGAAGCGAGCAGTACTTC,CASAGQGGSEQYF
-,-,TRBJ2-6,TRBV5-4,TGTGCCAGCCGGTCGTACTCTGGGGCCAACGTCCTGACTTTC,CASRSYSGANVLTF
-,-,TRBJ2-1,TRBV6-4,TGTGCCAGCAGTGACGGCCGGGACTCTTCCCTCCTAGAGCAGTTCTTC,CASSDGRDSSLLEQFF
-,-,TRBJ1-6,TRBV5-1,TGCGCCAGCAGCTTGGTTCAGGGCGACTGGAATTCACCCCTCCACTTT,CASSLVQGDWNSPLHF
TRBD2,few,TRBJ2-1,TRBV6-5,TGTGCCAGCGTCAGCGCGGGAGGGGCCAATGAGCAGTTCTTC,CASVSAGGANEQFF
-,once,TRBJ1-1,TRBV6-6,TGTGCCAGCAGTTACTCCCGGGAAGCTTTCTTT,CASSYSREAFF
TRBD1,once,TRBJ2-6,TRBV27,TGTGCCAGCAGAACGGACAGGGGCAACGTCCTGACTTTC,CASRTDRGNVLTF
-,-,TRBJ2-3,TRBV18,TGTGCCAGCTCACCCGACAGGCGCGCAGATACGCAGTATTTT,CASSPDRRADTQYF
TRBD2,-,TRBJ2-7,TRBV24-1,TGTGCCACCAGTGGAGCGGGAGCGGGCTACGAGCAGTACTTC,CATSGAGAGYEQYF